A selection of T cell receptor beta chains follows, all from one sample in a study of shared clonotypes between healthy human individuals. Generated by immunoSEQ multiplex PCR, the TCRdb table keeps only in-frame clones and is missing some. The sample shows around 1.9 million clones, just over 90% of them seen only once. Input material: naive CD8+ T cells from PBMCs. Source of these receptors: a man between 18 and 35 years old in good health. Some clones in this sample may be carry-over from other donors' samples. The CDR3 runs from the conserved cysteine through the conserved F or W. The order of the fields is clone size, V gene, J gene, D gene, CDR3 length, CDR3 DNA, CDR3 protein. A D gene is named only where the DNA matches it firmly. A row's size may be missing; if present it is once, few, many or a size class.

clone size: .; V gene: TRBV7-9; J gene: TRBJ1-4; D gene: .; CDR3 length: 13; CDR3 DNA: TGTGCCAGTGAGAGTGCAACTAATGAAAAACTGTTTTTT; CDR3 protein: CASESATNEKLFF
clone size: .; V gene: TRBV6-6; J gene: TRBJ2-1; D gene: .; CDR3 length: 11; CDR3 DNA: TGTGCCAGCAGTTACTCGGCCCGGGAGTTCTTC; CDR3 protein: CASSYSAREFF
clone size: .; V gene: TRBV23-1; J gene: TRBJ1-3; D gene: .; CDR3 length: 17; CDR3 DNA: TGCGCCAGCAGTCAGTCACGGGTGGGGAGCGCTGGAAACACCATATATTTT; CDR3 protein: CASSQSRVGSAGNTIYF
clone size: .; V gene: TRBV29-1; J gene: TRBJ1-2; D gene: .; CDR3 length: 14; CDR3 DNA: TGCAGCGTTGAACAATTCGCAGCTAACTATGGCTACACCTTC; CDR3 protein: CSVEQFAANYGYTF
clone size: .; V gene: TRBV28; J gene: TRBJ2-5; D gene: .; CDR3 length: 16; CDR3 DNA: TGTGCCAGCAAGAGTGAGGAGCGGGCAGCGGCTGAGACCCAGTACTTC; CDR3 protein: CASKSEERAAAETQYF
clone size: .; V gene: TRBV28; J gene: TRBJ2-5; D gene: .; CDR3 length: 13; CDR3 DNA: TGTGCCAGCAGCCACAGGGTCCGAGAGACCCAGTACTTC; CDR3 protein: CASSHRVRETQYF
clone size: few; V gene: TRBV9; J gene: TRBJ1-1; D gene: .; CDR3 length: 14; CDR3 DNA: TGTGCCAGCAGCGACCAGGGGTTGAACACTGAAGCTTTCTTT; CDR3 protein: CASSDQGLNTEAFF
clone size: few; V gene: TRBV7-9; J gene: TRBJ2-2; D gene: .; CDR3 length: 14; CDR3 DNA: TGTGCCAGCAGCTGGCACTGGAACACCGGGGAGCTGTTTTTT; CDR3 protein: CASSWHWNTGELFF
clone size: .; V gene: TRBV28; J gene: TRBJ2-7; D gene: .; CDR3 length: 13; CDR3 DNA: TGTGCCGCGCGCAGGGAGGACTCCTACGAGCAGTACTTC; CDR3 protein: CAARREDSYEQYF
clone size: .; V gene: TRBV27; J gene: TRBJ1-1; D gene: .; CDR3 length: 14; CDR3 DNA: TGTGCCAGCAGTTCATTCGGCGGGGGCACTGAAGCTTTCTTT; CDR3 protein: CASSSFGGGTEAFF
clone size: .; V gene: TRBV11-2; J gene: TRBJ2-7; D gene: .; CDR3 length: 14; CDR3 DNA: TGTGCCAGCAGCTTAAAAGCGAGTGCCTACGAGCAGTACTTC; CDR3 protein: CASSLKASAYEQYF
clone size: once; V gene: TRBV7-3; J gene: TRBJ2-5; D gene: .; CDR3 length: 13; CDR3 DNA: TGTGCCAGCAGTTGGCGGGGTGGCGAGACCCAGTACTTC; CDR3 protein: CASSWRGGETQYF
clone size: .; V gene: TRBV6-1; J gene: TRBJ1-1; D gene: .; CDR3 length: 15; CDR3 DNA: TGTGCCAGCAGTGATGTTTTCAGCATGAACACTGAAGCTTTCTTT; CDR3 protein: CASSDVFSMNTEAFF
clone size: .; V gene: TRBV28; J gene: TRBJ2-1; D gene: TRBD2; CDR3 length: 14; CDR3 DNA: TGTGCCAGCAGTTTAGGACTAGCAGGCAATGAGCAGTTCTTC; CDR3 protein: CASSLGLAGNEQFF
clone size: once; V gene: TRBV28; J gene: TRBJ2-4; D gene: TRBD2; CDR3 length: 16; CDR3 DNA: TGTGCCAGCAGTTTGTTCCTAGCGGCGTCCAAAAACATTCAGTACTTC; CDR3 protein: CASSLFLAASKNIQYF
clone size: .; V gene: TRBV13; J gene: TRBJ1-1; D gene: .; CDR3 length: 15; CDR3 DNA: TGTGCCAGCAGCTTCGAGGACGGAACGAACACTGAAGCTTTCTTT; CDR3 protein: CASSFEDGTNTEAFF
clone size: .; V gene: TRBV7-9; J gene: TRBJ2-2; D gene: .; CDR3 length: 14; CDR3 DNA: TGTGCCAGCCGACGGACTGGTAGTGCCGGGGAGCTGTTTTTT; CDR3 protein: CASRRTGSAGELFF
clone size: .; V gene: TRBV23-1; J gene: TRBJ2-5; D gene: .; CDR3 length: 13; CDR3 DNA: TGCGCCAGCAGTCAACGGAAACAAGAGACCCAGTACTTC; CDR3 protein: CASSQRKQETQYF
clone size: .; V gene: TRBV5-6; J gene: TRBJ2-3; D gene: TRBD1; CDR3 length: 15; CDR3 DNA: TGTGCCAGCAGCCCAGACAGGGTGAGGGCAGATACGCAGTATTTT; CDR3 protein: CASSPDRVRADTQYF
clone size: .; V gene: TRBV30; J gene: TRBJ1-2; D gene: .; CDR3 length: 15; CDR3 DNA: TGTGCCTGGAGTCCGGGGAGGGGGGCCCTCTATGGCTACACCTTC; CDR3 protein: CAWSPGRGALYGYTF
clone size: .; V gene: TRBV4-1; J gene: TRBJ2-7; D gene: TRBD2; CDR3 length: 15; CDR3 DNA: TGCGCCAGCAGCCAAGGAGCGGGAGAGCGCTACGAGCAGTACTTC; CDR3 protein: CASSQGAGERYEQYF
clone size: .; V gene: TRBV9; J gene: TRBJ2-1; D gene: .; CDR3 length: 12; CDR3 DNA: TGTGCCAGCAGCGCAGCGAACAATGAGCAGTTCTTC; CDR3 protein: CASSAANNEQFF
clone size: .; V gene: TRBV28; J gene: TRBJ2-1; D gene: .; CDR3 length: 12; CDR3 DNA: TGTGCCAGCAAACAGGCTAACAATGAGCAGTTCTTC; CDR3 protein: CASKQANNEQFF
clone size: .; V gene: TRBV7-9; J gene: TRBJ2-5; D gene: TRBD2; CDR3 length: 16; CDR3 DNA: TGTGCCAGCAGCACCCCCCCGGGAGGTAAAAAGGAGACCCAGTACTTC; CDR3 protein: CASSTPPGGKKETQYF
clone size: .; V gene: TRBV13; J gene: TRBJ1-2; D gene: TRBD1; CDR3 length: 19; CDR3 DNA: TGTGCCAGCAGCTTAGCCCAACAGGGGGCCGGGACGGACAACTATGGCTACACCTTC; CDR3 protein: CASSLAQQGAGTDNYGYTF
clone size: .; V gene: TRBV28; J gene: TRBJ2-5; D gene: TRBD2; CDR3 length: 15; CDR3 DNA: TGTGCCAGCAGTTTTAGAGCGGGAGTGGGGGAGACCCAGTACTTC; CDR3 protein: CASSFRAGVGETQYF
clone size: once; V gene: TRBV27; J gene: TRBJ2-6; D gene: .; CDR3 length: 15; CDR3 DNA: TGTGCCAGCAGTTTAATAGGAACCGGGGCCAACGTCCTGACTTTC; CDR3 protein: CASSLIGTGANVLTF
clone size: once; V gene: TRBV7-6; J gene: TRBJ1-2; D gene: TRBD1; CDR3 length: 15; CDR3 DNA: TGTGCCAGCAGCTTTTCAGGGGGCCCACTCTATGGCTACACCTTC; CDR3 protein: CASSFSGGPLYGYTF
clone size: once; V gene: TRBV5-1; J gene: TRBJ1-1; D gene: .; CDR3 length: 16; CDR3 DNA: TGCGCCAGCAGCTTGGGGAGACAGGAATATAGAGGTGAAGCTTTCTTT; CDR3 protein: CASSLGRQEYRGEAFF
clone size: .; V gene: TRBV28; J gene: TRBJ2-3; D gene: .; CDR3 length: 14; CDR3 DNA: TGTGCCAGCAGCGATATGGGGGGTACAGATACGCAGTATTTT; CDR3 protein: CASSDMGGTDTQYF
clone size: .; V gene: TRBV20-1; J gene: TRBJ2-7; D gene: .; CDR3 length: 11; CDR3 DNA: TGCAGTGCTAGTGCACCCTACGAGCAGTACTTC; CDR3 protein: CSASAPYEQYF
clone size: .; V gene: TRBV19; J gene: TRBJ1-1; D gene: TRBD1; CDR3 length: 15; CDR3 DNA: TGTGCCAGTAGCCCACAGGGGCCACTTTATACTGAAGCTTTCTTT; CDR3 protein: CASSPQGPLYTEAFF
clone size: .; V gene: TRBV5-6; J gene: TRBJ2-2; D gene: TRBD1; CDR3 length: 15; CDR3 DNA: TGTGCCAGCACCTTGACAGGGGGCGAGGGCGGGGAGCTGTTTTTT; CDR3 protein: CASTLTGGEGGELFF
clone size: .; V gene: TRBV9; J gene: TRBJ2-7; D gene: .; CDR3 length: 14; CDR3 DNA: TGTGCCAGCAGCCCTTGGGACGGTCCCTACGAGCAGTACTTC; CDR3 protein: CASSPWDGPYEQYF
clone size: .; V gene: TRBV19; J gene: TRBJ2-6; D gene: TRBD1; CDR3 length: 18; CDR3 DNA: TGTGCCAGTAGTCGGACAGGGCCACCTCCTTCTGGGGCCAACGTCCTGACTTTC; CDR3 protein: CASSRTGPPPSGANVLTF
clone size: .; V gene: TRBV19; J gene: TRBJ1-2; D gene: .; CDR3 length: 12; CDR3 DNA: TGTGCCAGTAGCGCCGGCCTCTATGGCTACACCTTC; CDR3 protein: CASSAGLYGYTF
clone size: .; V gene: TRBV6-6; J gene: TRBJ1-1; D gene: .; CDR3 length: 14; CDR3 DNA: TGTGCCAGCAGTTTACAGGGAAAATGGGCTGAAGCTTTCTTT; CDR3 protein: CASSLQGKWAEAFF
clone size: .; V gene: TRBV7-2; J gene: TRBJ2-5; D gene: .; CDR3 length: 16; CDR3 DNA: TGTGCCAGCAGCCCGCGGGACCGCGGGACTCAAGAGACCCAGTACTTC; CDR3 protein: CASSPRDRGTQETQYF
clone size: .; V gene: TRBV27; J gene: TRBJ2-1; D gene: .; CDR3 length: 15; CDR3 DNA: TGTGCCAGCAGTTTAGCGGCCCGAGGATACAATGAGCAGTTCTTC; CDR3 protein: CASSLAARGYNEQFF
clone size: .; V gene: TRBV4-1; J gene: TRBJ2-5; D gene: .; CDR3 length: 15; CDR3 DNA: TGCGCCAGCAGCCGCCGTACTAGTTCGGGCGAGACCCAGTACTTC; CDR3 protein: CASSRRTSSGETQYF
clone size: .; V gene: TRBV11-2; J gene: TRBJ2-7; D gene: .; CDR3 length: 13; CDR3 DNA: TGTGCCAGCAGCTTAGCGGCAGCCTACGAGCAGTACTTC; CDR3 protein: CASSLAAAYEQYF
clone size: .; V gene: TRBV28; J gene: TRBJ2-7; D gene: TRBD1; CDR3 length: 13; CDR3 DNA: TGTGCCAGCAGTCCAACAGGGGGCTACGAGCAGTACTTC; CDR3 protein: CASSPTGGYEQYF
clone size: few; V gene: TRBV7-9; J gene: TRBJ1-1; D gene: .; CDR3 length: 13; CDR3 DNA: TGTGCCAGCAGCTTAAGCGGGACAACTGAAGCTTTCTTT; CDR3 protein: CASSLSGTTEAFF
clone size: once; V gene: TRBV7-6; J gene: TRBJ2-3; D gene: .; CDR3 length: 15; CDR3 DNA: TGTGCCAGCAGCTCCCTAGCGAGAACCACAGATACGCAGTATTTT; CDR3 protein: CASSSLARTTDTQYF
clone size: .; V gene: TRBV5-1; J gene: TRBJ2-2; D gene: TRBD2; CDR3 length: 15; CDR3 DNA: TGCGCCAGCAGCTTCGGGACTAGCGACACCGGGGAGCTGTTTTTT; CDR3 protein: CASSFGTSDTGELFF
clone size: once; V gene: TRBV7-9; J gene: TRBJ1-4; D gene: .; CDR3 length: 15; CDR3 DNA: TGTGCCAGCAGCTCCTCAGGGGAAACTAATGAAAAACTGTTTTTT; CDR3 protein: CASSSSGETNEKLFF